This entry is about one T cell receptor beta chain. Its target is not known. This record belongs to a study of cytomegalovirus exposure and HLA in healthy donors. About the study: Inside one of the first data releases sat 75 million to 100 million unique TCRs taken from HLA-typed donors.

Study-level findings and limits: The study flagged some 170 TCR beta chains as cytomegalovirus-associated. A later analysis appeared to link common viral pathogens to several of the most significant clusters.

The PCR ran on 60 Vbeta and 13 Jbeta primers. Assay: immunoSEQ multiplex PCR; the TCRdb copy retains only in-frame clones and omits some. Counted here are 150,000 to 200,000 clones, roughly 90% occurring once; the ten biggest clones make up 0.2% to 0.3%. Sequences were obtained from PBMCs. This TCR was sampled from a girl under three years old in good health and CMV-seronegative.

CDR3: CASSSSGGSTDTQYF. CDR3 nucleotides: TGTGCCAGCAGCTCTAGCGGGGGAAGCACAGATACGCAGTATTTT. The rearrangement links TRBV9 to TRBJ2-3; 10 nucleotides match TRBD2. Looked up from germline, CDR1 is SGDLS and CDR2 is YYNGEE. The CDR3 contains 15 residues. Trimming took 4 bases from V and 0 from J; bases not matched to a gene: 2.